This paragraph covers one T cell receptor beta chain sequence. The CDR3 is 15 residues long. CDR1 is SGHTA, CDR2 FQGNSA, per germline. V was trimmed by 1 base and J by 0 bases, leaving 7 bases between them. The method was immunoSEQ multiplex PCR; TCRdb's version includes in-frame clones alone and lacks a portion of them. The data hold about 62,000 clones, with 75% to 90% observed a single time. Seattle participants joined during active infection and were tracked over time. This sample is drawn from a study of blood T cell repertoires in COVID-19. This chain joins TRBV7-2 and TRBJ1-5; no clear D. The origin of this receptor is a woman aged 60 to 75 with COVID-19, enrolled during active disease. Sequencing was done on a sample of peripheral blood. This CDR3 reads CASSLDSHSNQPQHF. CDR3 DNA: TGTGCCAGCAGCTTAGACAGTCATAGCAATCAGCCCCAGCATTTT.